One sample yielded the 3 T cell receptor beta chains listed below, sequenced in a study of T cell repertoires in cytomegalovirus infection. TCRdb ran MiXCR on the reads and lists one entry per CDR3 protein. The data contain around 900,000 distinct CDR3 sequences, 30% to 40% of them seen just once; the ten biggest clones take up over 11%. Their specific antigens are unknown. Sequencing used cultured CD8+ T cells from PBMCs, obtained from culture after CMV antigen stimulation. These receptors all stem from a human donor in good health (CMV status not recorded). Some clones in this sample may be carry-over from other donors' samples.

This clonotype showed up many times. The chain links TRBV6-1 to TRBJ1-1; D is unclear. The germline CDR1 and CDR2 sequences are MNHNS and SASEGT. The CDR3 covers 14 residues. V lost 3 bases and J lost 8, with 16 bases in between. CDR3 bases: TGTGCCAGCAGTGAGGTCGGCGGGGAAACCGAAGCTTTCTTT. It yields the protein CASSEVGGETEAFF.

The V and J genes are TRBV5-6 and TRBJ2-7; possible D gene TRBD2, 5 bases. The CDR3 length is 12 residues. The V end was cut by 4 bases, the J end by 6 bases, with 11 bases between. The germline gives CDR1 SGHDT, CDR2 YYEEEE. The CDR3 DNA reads TGTGCCAGCAGCATAGGACTTCTCGAGCAGTACTTC. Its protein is CASSIGLLEQYF.

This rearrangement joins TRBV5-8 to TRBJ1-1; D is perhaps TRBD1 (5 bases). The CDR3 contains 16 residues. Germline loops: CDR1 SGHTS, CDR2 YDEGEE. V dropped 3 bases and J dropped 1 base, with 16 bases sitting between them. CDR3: CASSSEAGARNTEAFF. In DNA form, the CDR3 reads TGTGCCAGCAGCTCGGAGGCCGGGGCGAGGAACACTGAAGCTTTCTTT.